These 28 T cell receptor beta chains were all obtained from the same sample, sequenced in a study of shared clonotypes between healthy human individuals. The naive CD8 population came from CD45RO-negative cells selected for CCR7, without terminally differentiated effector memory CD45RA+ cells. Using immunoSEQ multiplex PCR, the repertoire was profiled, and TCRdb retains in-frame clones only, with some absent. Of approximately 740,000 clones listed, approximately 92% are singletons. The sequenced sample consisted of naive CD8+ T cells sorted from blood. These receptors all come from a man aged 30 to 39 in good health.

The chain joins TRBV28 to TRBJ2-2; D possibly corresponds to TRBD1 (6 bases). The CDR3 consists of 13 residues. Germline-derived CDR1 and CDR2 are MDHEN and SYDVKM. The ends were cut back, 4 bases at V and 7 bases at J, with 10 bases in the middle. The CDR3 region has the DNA TGTGCCAGCAGTTCCCAGGGGTTCGGGGAGCTGTTTTTT. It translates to CASSSQGFGELFF.

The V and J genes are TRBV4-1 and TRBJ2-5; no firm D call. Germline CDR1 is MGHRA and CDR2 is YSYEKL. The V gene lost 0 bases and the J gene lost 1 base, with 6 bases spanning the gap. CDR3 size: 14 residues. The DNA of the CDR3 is TGCGCCAGCAGCCAAGAACGTGTCCAAGAGACCCAGTACTTC. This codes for CASSQERVQETQYF.

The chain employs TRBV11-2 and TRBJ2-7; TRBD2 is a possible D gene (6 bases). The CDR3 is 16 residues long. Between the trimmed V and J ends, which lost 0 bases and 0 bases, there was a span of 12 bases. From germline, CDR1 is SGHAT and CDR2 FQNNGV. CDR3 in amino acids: CASSLDLGLNSYEQYF. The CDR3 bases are TGTGCCAGCAGCTTAGACTTGGGACTCAACTCCTACGAGCAGTACTTC.

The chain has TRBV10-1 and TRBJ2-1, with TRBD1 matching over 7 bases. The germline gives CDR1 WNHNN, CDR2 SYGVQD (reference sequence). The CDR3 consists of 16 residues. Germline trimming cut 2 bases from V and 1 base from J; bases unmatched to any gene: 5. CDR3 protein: CASSETGTASYNEQFF. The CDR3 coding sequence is TGCGCCAGCAGTGAGACCGGGACAGCATCCTACAATGAGCAGTTCTTC.

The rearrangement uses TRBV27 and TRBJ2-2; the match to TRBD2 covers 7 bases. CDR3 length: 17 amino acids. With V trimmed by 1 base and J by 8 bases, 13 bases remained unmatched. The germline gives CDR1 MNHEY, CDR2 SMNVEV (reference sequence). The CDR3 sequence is CASSLFLGTGGAGELFF. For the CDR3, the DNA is TGTGCCAGCAGTTTATTTTTGGGGACGGGAGGCGCGGGGGAGCTGTTTTTT.

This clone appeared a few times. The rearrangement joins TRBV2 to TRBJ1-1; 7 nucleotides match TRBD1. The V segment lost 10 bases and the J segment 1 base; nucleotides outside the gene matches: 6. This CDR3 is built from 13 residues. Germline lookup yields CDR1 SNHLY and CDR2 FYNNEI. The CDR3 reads CATPTGRNTEAFF. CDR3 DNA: TGTGCCACCCCGACAGGGAGGAACACTGAAGCTTTCTTT.

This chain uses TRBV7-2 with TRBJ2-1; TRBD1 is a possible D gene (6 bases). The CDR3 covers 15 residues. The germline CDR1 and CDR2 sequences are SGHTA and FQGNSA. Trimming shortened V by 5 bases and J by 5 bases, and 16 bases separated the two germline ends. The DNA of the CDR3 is TGTGCCAGCAGCCTTAGCCACGGGACAAACAATGAGCAGTTCTTC. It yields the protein CASSLSHGTNNEQFF.

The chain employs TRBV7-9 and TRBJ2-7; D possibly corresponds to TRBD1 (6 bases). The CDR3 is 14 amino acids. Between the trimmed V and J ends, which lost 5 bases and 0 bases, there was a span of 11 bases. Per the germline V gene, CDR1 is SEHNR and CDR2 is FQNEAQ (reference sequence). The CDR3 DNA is TGTGCCAGCAGCAACACAGGGAGCTCCTACGAGCAGTACTTC. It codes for CASSNTGSSYEQYF.

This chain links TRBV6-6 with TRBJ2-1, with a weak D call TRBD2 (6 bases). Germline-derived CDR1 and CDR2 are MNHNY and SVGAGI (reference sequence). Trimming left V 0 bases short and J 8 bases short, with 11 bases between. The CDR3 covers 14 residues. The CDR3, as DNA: TGTGCCAGCAGTTACTCCTACGGGGGAGATGAGCAGTTCTTC. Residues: CASSYSYGGDEQFF.

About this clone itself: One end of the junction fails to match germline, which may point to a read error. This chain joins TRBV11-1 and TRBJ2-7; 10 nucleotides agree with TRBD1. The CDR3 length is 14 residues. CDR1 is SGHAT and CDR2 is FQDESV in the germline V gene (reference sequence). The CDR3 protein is CASSFLSIGTGVSF. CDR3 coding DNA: TGTGCCAGCAGCTTTCTGAGTATCGGGACAGGGGTATCCTTC.

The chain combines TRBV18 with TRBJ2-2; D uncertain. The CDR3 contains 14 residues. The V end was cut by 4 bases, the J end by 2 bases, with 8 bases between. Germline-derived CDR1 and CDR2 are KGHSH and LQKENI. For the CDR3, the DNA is TGTGCCAGCTCACGAAACGATAACACCGGGGAGCTGTTTTTT. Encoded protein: CASSRNDNTGELFF.

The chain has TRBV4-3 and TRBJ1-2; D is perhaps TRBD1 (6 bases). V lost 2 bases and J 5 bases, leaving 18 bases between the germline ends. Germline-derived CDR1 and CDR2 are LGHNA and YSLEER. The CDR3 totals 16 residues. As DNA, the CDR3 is TGCGCCAGCAGCCAACTCGGGACATGGGGGTCTTATGGCTACACCTTC. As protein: CASSQLGTWGSYGYTF.

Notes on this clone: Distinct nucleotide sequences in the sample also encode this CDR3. CDR3 in amino acids: CASSLWGNTGELFF. The CDR3 nucleotides are TGTGCCAGCAGTTTATGGGGAAACACCGGGGAGCTGTTTTTT. The rearrangement joins TRBV28 to TRBJ2-2; D is ambiguous. Trimming took 0 bases from V and 2 from J, leaving 4 bases between them. Germline V gene sequence: CDR1 MDHEN, CDR2 SYDVKM. The CDR3 extends over 14 amino acids. Based on the CDR3 plus reference TRBV28 and TRBJ2-2, the full variable domain is DVKVTQSSRYLVKRTGEKVFLECVQDMDHENMFWYRQDPGLGLRLIYFSYDVKMKEKGDIPEGYSVSREKKERFSLILESASTNQTSMYLCASSLWGNTGELFFGEGSRLTVL.

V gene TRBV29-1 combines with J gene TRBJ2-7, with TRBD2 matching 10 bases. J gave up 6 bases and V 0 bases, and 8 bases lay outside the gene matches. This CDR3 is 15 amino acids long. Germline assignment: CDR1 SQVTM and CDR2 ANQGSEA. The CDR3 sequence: CSVEDFSSGSREQYF. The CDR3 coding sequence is TGCAGCGTTGAAGATTTTTCTAGCGGGAGTCGCGAGCAGTACTTC.

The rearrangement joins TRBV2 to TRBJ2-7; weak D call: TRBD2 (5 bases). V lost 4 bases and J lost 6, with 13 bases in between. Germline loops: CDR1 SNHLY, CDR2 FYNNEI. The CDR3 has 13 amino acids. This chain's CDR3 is CASSGPSGSEQYF. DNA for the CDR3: TGTGCCAGCAGTGGCCCGTCTGGGAGCGAGCAGTACTTC. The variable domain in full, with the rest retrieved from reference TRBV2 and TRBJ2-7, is EPEVTQTPSHQVTQMGQEVILRCVPISNHLYFYWYRQILGQKVEFLVSFYNNEISEKSEIFDDQFSVERPDGSNFTLKIRSTKLEDSAMYFCASSGPSGSEQYFGPGTRLTVT.

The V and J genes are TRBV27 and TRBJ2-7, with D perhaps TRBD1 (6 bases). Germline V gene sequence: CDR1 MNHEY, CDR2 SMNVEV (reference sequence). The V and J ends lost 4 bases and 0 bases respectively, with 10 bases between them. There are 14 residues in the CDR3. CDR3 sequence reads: CASSSSGVSYEQYF. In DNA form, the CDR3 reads TGTGCCAGCAGTTCGTCAGGGGTCTCCTACGAGCAGTACTTC.

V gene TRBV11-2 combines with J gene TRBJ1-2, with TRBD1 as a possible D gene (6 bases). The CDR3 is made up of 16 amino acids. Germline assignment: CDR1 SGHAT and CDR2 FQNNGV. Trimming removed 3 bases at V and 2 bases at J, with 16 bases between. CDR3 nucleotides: TGTGCCAGCAGCTTCCTGTCGGGGGGCGTAAACTATGGCTACACCTTC. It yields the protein CASSFLSGGVNYGYTF.

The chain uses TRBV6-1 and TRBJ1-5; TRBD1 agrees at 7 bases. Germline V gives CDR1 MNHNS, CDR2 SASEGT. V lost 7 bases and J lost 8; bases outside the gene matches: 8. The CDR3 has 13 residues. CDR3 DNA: TGTGCCAGCAACCCGGACAGGACCAAGCCCCAGCATTTT. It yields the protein CASNPDRTKPQHF.

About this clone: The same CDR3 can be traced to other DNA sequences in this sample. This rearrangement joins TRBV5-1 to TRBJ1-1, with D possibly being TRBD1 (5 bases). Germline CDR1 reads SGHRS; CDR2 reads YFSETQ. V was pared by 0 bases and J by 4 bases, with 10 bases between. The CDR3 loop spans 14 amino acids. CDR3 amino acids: CASSLGAGGTEAFF. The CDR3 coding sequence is TGCGCCAGCAGCTTGGGTGCCGGGGGCACTGAAGCTTTCTTT.

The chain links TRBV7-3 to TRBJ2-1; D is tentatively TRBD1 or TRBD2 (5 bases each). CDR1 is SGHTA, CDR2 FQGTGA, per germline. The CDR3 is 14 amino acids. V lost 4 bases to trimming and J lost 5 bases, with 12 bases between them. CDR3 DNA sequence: TGTGCCAGCAGCTCGGGACCTTATGACAATGAGCAGTTCTTC. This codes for CASSSGPYDNEQFF.

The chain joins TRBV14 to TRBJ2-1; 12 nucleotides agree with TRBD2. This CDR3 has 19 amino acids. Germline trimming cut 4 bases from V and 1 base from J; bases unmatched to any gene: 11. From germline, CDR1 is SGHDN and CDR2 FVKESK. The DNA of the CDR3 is TGTGCCAGCAGCCCAGGACTAGCGGGATCCTTACGGTCCTACAATGAGCAGTTCTTC. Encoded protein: CASSPGLAGSLRSYNEQFF.

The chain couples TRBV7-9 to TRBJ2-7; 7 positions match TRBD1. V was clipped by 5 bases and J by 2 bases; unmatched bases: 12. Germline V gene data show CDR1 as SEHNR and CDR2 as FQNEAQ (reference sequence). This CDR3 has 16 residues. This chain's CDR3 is CASSRLTGSDPYEQYF. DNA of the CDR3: TGTGCCAGCAGCCGATTGACAGGGTCCGACCCCTACGAGCAGTACTTC.

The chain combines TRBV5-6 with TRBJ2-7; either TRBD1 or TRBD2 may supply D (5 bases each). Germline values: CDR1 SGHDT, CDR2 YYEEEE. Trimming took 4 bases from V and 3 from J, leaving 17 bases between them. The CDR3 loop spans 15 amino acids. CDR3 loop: CASSPRRGAYYEQYF. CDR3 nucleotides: TGTGCCAGCAGCCCCAGGCGAGGGGCGTACTACGAGCAGTACTTC.

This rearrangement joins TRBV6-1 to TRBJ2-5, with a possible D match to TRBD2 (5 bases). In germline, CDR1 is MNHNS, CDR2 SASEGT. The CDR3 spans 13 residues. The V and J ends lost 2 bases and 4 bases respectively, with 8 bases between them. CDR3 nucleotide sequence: TGTGCCAGCAGTGAATTCGCGGGAGAGACCCAGTACTTC. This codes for CASSEFAGETQYF.

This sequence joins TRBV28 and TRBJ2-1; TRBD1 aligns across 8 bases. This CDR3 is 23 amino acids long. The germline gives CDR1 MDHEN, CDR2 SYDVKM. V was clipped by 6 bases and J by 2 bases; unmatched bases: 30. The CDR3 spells CASSPHRTGSFLVKGSTYNEQFF. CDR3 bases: TGTGCCAGCAGCCCACACCGGACAGGGAGCTTTCTGGTAAAGGGGTCGACCTACAATGAGCAGTTCTTC.

The CDR3 DNA follows: TGTGCCAGCAGTCCTCGACCTAATGAAGCTTTCTTT. This sequence encodes CASSPRPNEAFF. The chain combines TRBV28 with TRBJ1-1; D uncertain. Trimming took 5 bases from V and 7 from J, leaving 11 bases between them. Germline CDR1 reads MDHEN; CDR2 reads SYDVKM. The CDR3 sequence is 12 residues long.

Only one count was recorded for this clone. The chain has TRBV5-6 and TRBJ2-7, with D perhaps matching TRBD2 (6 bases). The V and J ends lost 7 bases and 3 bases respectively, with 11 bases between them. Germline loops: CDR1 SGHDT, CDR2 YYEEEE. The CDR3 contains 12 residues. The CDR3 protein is CASGTPYYEQYF. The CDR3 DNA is TGTGCCAGCGGGACTCCTTACTACGAGCAGTACTTC.

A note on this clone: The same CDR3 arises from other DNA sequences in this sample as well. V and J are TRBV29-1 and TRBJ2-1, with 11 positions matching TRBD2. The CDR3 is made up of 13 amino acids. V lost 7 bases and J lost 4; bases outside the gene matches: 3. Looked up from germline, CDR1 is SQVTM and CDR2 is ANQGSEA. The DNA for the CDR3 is TGCAGCGATCGGACTAGCGGGTACAATGAGCAGTTCTTC. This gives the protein CSDRTSGYNEQFF.